Each of the 10 T cell receptor beta chains below was sequenced from the same sample in a study of cytomegalovirus exposure and HLA in healthy donors. Primers included in the PCR were 60 Vbeta and 13 Jbeta primers. Profiling relied on immunoSEQ multiplex PCR, and the TCRdb table lists in-frame clones only, not all of them. The top ten clones hold 2.5% to 3.5% of a sample with roughly 130,000 clones, roughly 84% of them seen once. The material sequenced was PBMCs. Receptor source: a woman younger than 35 in good health and CMV-seropositive.

This rearrangement joins TRBV6-5 to TRBJ1-2, with TRBD1 identical over 8 bases. The CDR3 loop spans 12 amino acids. V lost 6 bases and J lost 8; bases outside the gene matches: 5. Germline V gene sequence: CDR1 MNHEY, CDR2 SVGAGI. CDR3 in amino acids: CASRVQGAGYTF. CDR3 coding DNA: TGTGCCAGCAGGGTTCAGGGGGCGGGCTACACCTTC.

The CDR3, as DNA: TGTGCCAGCAGCCAGGGAGCGGGGGTGCCTTTGGTCGAGCAGTACTTC. This gives the protein CASSQGAGVPLVEQYF. The chain carries TRBV4-2 and TRBJ2-7; TRBD2 aligns across 8 bases. The CDR3 runs to 16 residues. Losses at the gene ends were 3 bases for V and 6 bases for J; bases not matched to a gene: 13. Germline V lookup: CDR1 LGHNA, CDR2 YNFKEQ.

This chain links TRBV5-4 with TRBJ1-2, with a weak D call TRBD1 (6 bases). This CDR3 is 13 amino acids long. Germline-derived CDR1 and CDR2 are SGHNT and YYREEE (reference sequence). V lost 5 bases, J lost 2 bases, and 10 bases lay in between. The CDR3 here is CASSTGQNYGYTF. The CDR3 region has the DNA TGTGCCAGCAGTACCGGACAGAACTATGGCTACACCTTC.

This clone was detected only once. J is TRBJ2-2 and V is TRBV2, with D uncertain. The CDR3 is 11 residues long. Between the trimmed V and J ends, which lost 7 bases and 6 bases, there was a span of 6 bases. Germline V gene data show CDR1 as SNHLY and CDR2 as FYNNEI. Written as DNA, the CDR3 is TGTGCCAGCACACCGGCCGGGGAGCTGTTTTTT. This translates into CASTPAGELFF. Using reference TRBV2 and TRBJ2-2 for the parts outside the CDR3, the full variable domain is EPEVTQTPSHQVTQMGQEVILRCVPISNHLYFYWYRQILGQKVEFLVSFYNNEISEKSEIFDDQFSVERPDGSNFTLKIRSTKLEDSAMYFCASTPAGELFFGEGSRLTVL.

The chain carries TRBV30 and TRBJ1-1; D possibly corresponds to TRBD1 (5 bases). Germline values: CDR1 GTSNPN, CDR2 SVGIG (reference sequence). Deletions cut 5 bases from V and 0 bases from J, with 10 bases between. This CDR3 contains 13 residues. CDR3 sequence reads: CAWDRGLNTEAFF. CDR3 coding DNA: TGTGCCTGGGACAGAGGATTGAACACTGAAGCTTTCTTT.

This clone was counted once. This chain connects TRBV9 to TRBJ1-4; no definite D call. The CDR3 covers 14 residues. Germline V gene lookup returns CDR1 SGDLS and CDR2 YYNGEE. The V and J ends lost 2 bases and 2 bases respectively, with 7 bases between them. The CDR3 sequence: CASSVWATNEKLFF. The CDR3 nucleotides are TGTGCCAGCAGCGTGTGGGCCACTAATGAAAAACTGTTTTTT. The full variable domain, rest sourced from reference TRBV9 and TRBJ1-4, is DSGVTQTPKHLITATGQRVTLRCSPRSGDLSVYWYQQSLDQGLQFLIQYYNGEERAKGNILERFSAQQFPDLHSELNLSSLELGDSALYFCASSVWATNEKLFFGSGTQLSVL.

The rearrangement links TRBV25-1 to TRBJ2-1; 7 bases line up with TRBD1. The germline V gene has CDR1 MGHDK and CDR2 SYGVNS. This CDR3 has 12 residues. With 3 bases clipped from V and 9 bases from J, the junction kept 2 bases outside the gene matches. CDR3 protein: CASSEGQREQFF. CDR3 DNA sequence: TGTGCCAGCAGTGAGGGACAGCGTGAGCAGTTCTTC.

The rearrangement links TRBV7-9 to TRBJ2-5, with 9 bases aligning to TRBD2. V shed 2 bases, J shed 2 bases, and the junction held 6 bases outside the gene matches. Germline V lookup: CDR1 SEHNR, CDR2 FQNEAQ (reference sequence). The CDR3 loop spans 16 amino acids. CDR3 in DNA: TGTGCCAGCAGCTTATCGGGACTAGCTTTTCAAGAGACCCAGTACTTC. Its protein product is CASSLSGLAFQETQYF.

The chain carries TRBV6-1 and TRBJ1-2; TRBD1 is a possible D gene (5 bases). This CDR3 has 15 amino acids. The germline CDR1 and CDR2 sequences are MNHNS and SASEGT. The ends were cut back, 4 bases at V and 4 bases at J, with 16 bases in the middle. The DNA for the CDR3 is TGTGCCAGCAGTGCTGATCGACGAAGGGGCTATGGCTACACCTTC. Protein: CASSADRRRGYGYTF.

The chain employs TRBV2 and TRBJ1-5; D perhaps matches TRBD1 (5 bases). From germline, CDR1 is SNHLY and CDR2 FYNNEI. The CDR3 runs 16 residues. V was cut by 7 bases and J by 9 bases, with 25 bases left in between. The CDR3 here is CASKGSSGASGMPQHF. Written as DNA, the CDR3 is TGTGCCAGCAAGGGTAGTTCAGGTGCCTCAGGGATGCCCCAGCATTTT.